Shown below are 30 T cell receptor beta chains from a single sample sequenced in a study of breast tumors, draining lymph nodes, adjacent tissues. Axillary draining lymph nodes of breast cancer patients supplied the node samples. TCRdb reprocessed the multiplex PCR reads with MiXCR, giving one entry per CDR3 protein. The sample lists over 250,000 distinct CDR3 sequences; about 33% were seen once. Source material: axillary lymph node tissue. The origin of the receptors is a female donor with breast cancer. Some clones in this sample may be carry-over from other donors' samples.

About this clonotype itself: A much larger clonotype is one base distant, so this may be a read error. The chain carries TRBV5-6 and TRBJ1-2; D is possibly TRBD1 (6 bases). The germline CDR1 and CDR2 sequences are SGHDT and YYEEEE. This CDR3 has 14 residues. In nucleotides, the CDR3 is TGTGCCAGCAGCACTGGACAGCTGAACTATGGCTACAACTTC. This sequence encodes CASSTGQLNYGYNF.

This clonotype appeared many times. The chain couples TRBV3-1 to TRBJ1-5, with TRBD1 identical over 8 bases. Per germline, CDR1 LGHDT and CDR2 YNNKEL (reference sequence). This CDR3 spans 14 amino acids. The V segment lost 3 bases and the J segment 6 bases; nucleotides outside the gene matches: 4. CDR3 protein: CASSQQGARQPQHF. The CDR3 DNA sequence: TGTGCCAGCAGCCAGCAGGGGGCGCGTCAGCCCCAGCATTTT.

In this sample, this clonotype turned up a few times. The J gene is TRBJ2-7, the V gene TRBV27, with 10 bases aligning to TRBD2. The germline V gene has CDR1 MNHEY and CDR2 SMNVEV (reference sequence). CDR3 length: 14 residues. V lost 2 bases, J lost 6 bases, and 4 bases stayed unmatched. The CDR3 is CASSLIAGGGEQYF. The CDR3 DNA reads TGTGCCAGCAGTTTAATAGCGGGAGGTGGCGAGCAGTACTTC.

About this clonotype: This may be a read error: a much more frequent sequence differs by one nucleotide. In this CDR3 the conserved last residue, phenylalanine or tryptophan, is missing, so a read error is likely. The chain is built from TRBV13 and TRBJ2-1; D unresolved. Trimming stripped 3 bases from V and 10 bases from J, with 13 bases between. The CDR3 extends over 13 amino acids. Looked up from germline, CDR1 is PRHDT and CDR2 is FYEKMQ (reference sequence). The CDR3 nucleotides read TGTGCCAGCAGCTTTGCGGCCCAGAGAGAGCAGTTCTCC. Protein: CASSFAAQREQFS.

In DNA, the CDR3 is TGTGCCAGCAGCTTGGGGGGCCCGCTCTCTGGAAACACCATATATTTT. Protein: CASSLGGPLSGNTIYF. The gene calls are TRBV5-5 and TRBJ1-3, with D tentatively TRBD1 (5 bases). The V and J ends lost 0 bases and 0 bases respectively, with 10 bases between them. This CDR3 comprises 16 residues. In germline, CDR1 is SGHKS, CDR2 YYEKEE (reference sequence).

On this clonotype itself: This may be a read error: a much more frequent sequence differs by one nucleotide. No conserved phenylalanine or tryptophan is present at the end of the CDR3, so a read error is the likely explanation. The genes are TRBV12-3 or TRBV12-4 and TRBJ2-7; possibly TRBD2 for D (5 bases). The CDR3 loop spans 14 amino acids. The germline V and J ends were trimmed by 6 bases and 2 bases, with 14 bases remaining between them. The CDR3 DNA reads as TGTGCCAGCAGCGTAGAGTTTAGCGCCTACGAGCAGTACTCC. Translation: CASSVEFSAYEQYS.

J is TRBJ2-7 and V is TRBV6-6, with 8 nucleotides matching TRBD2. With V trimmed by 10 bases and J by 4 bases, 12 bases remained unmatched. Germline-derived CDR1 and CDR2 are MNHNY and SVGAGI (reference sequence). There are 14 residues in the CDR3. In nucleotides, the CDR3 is TGTGCCACCAAAACTCAGCGGGAGAATTACGAGCAGTACTTC. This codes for CATKTQRENYEQYF.

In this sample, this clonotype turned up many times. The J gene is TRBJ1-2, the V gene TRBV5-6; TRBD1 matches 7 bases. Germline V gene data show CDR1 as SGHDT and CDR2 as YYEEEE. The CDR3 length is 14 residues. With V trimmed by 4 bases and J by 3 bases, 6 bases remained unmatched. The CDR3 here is CASSLDREYYGYTF. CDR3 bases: TGTGCCAGCAGCCTAGACAGGGAATACTATGGCTACACCTTC. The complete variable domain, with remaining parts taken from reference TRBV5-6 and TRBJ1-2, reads DAGVTQSPTHLIKTRGQQVTLRCSPKSGHDTVSWYQQALGQGPQFIFQYYEEEERQRGNFPDRFSGHQFPNYSSELNVNALLLGDSALYLCASSLDREYYGYTFGSGTRLTVV.

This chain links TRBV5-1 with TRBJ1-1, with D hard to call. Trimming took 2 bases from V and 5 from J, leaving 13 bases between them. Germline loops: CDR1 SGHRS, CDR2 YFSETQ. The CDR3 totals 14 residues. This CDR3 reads CASSFGPLRTEAFF. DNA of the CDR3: TGCGCCAGCAGCTTCGGGCCACTAAGGACTGAAGCTTTCTTT.

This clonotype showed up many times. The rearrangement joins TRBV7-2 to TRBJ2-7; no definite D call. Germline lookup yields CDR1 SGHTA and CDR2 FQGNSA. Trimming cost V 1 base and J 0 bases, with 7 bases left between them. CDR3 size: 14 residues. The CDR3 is CASSLGGASYEQYF. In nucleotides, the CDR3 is TGTGCCAGCAGCTTAGGTGGCGCCTCCTACGAGCAGTACTTC. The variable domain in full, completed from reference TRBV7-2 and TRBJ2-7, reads GAGVSQSPSNKVTEKGKDVELRCDPISGHTALYWYRQSLGQGLEFLIYFQGNSAPDKSGLPSDRFSAERTGGSVSTLTIQRTQQEDSAVYLCASSLGGASYEQYFGPGTRLTVT.

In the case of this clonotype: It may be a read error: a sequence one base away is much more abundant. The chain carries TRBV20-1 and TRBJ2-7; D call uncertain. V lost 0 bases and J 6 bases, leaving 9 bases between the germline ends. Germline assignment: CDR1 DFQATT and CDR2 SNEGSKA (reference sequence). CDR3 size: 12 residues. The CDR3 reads CSARDWAGEQYF. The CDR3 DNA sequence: TGCAGTGCTAGAGATTGGGCCGGCGAGCAGTACTTC.

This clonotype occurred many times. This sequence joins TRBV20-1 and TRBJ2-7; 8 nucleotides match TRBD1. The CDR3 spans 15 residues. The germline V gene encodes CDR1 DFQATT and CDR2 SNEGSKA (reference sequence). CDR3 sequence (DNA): TGCAGCGTTACCACAGGGGGTTTGTCCTCCTACGAGCAGTACTTC. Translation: CSVTTGGLSSYEQYF.

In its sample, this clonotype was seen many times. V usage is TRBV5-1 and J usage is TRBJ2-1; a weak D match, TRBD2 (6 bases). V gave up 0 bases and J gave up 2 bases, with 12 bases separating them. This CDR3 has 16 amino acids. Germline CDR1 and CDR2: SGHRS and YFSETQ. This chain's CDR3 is CASSLVVAETYNEQFF. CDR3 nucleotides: TGCGCCAGCAGCTTGGTGGTAGCGGAGACCTACAATGAGCAGTTCTTC.

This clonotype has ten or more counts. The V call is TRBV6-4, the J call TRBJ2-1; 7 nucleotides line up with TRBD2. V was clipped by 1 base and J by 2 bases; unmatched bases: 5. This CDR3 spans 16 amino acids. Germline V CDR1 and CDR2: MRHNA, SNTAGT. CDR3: CASSDLGGSPYNEQFF. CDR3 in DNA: TGTGCCAGCAGTGACTTGGGCGGGAGTCCCTACAATGAGCAGTTCTTC.

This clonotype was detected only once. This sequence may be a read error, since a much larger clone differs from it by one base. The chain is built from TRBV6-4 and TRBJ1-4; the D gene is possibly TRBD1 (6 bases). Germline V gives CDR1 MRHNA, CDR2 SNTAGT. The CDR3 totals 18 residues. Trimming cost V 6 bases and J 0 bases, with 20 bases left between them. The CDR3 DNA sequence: TGTGCCAGCAGGAATCGACAGGAGCCTAGTCCAACTAATGAAAAACTGTTTTTT. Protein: CASRNRQEPSPTNEKLFF.

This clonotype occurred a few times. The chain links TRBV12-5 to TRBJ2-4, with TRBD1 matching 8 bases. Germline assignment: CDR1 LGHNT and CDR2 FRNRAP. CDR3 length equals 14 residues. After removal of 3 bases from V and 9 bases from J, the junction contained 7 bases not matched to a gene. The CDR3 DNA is TGTGCTAGTGGTTTCAGGGGGCAGGGGGGCATTCAGTACTTC. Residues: CASGFRGQGGIQYF.

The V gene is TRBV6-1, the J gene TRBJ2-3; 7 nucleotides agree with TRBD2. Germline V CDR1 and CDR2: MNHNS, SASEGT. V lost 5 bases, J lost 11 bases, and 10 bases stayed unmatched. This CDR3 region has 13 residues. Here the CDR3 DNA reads TGTGCCAGCAGTCACTCGATTGCTAGCGGGCAGTATTTT. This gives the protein CASSHSIASGQYF.

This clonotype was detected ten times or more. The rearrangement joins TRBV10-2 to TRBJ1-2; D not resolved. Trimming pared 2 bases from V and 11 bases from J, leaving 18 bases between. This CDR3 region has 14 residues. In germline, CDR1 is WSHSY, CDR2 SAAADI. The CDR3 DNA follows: TGCGCCAGCAGTGAGGCAGCCAGGTACCCGGTATACACCTTC. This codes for CASSEAARYPVYTF.

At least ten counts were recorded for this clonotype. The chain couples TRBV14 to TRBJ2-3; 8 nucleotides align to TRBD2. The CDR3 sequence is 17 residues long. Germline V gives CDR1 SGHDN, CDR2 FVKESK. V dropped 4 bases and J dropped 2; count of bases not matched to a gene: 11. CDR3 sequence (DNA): TGTGCCAGCAGCCCCCCGACTAGCGCAATTACCACAGATACGCAGTATTTT. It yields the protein CASSPPTSAITTDTQYF.

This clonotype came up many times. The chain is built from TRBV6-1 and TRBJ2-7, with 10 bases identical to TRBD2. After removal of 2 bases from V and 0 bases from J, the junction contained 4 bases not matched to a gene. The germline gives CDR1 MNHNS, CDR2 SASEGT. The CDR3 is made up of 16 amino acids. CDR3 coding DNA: TGTGCCAGCAGTGAATTTAGCGGGGGGAGCTCCTACGAGCAGTACTTC. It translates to CASSEFSGGSSYEQYF.

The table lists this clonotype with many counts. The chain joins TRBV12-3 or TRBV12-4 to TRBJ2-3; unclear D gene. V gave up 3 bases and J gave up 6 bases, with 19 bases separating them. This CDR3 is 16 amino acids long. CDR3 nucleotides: TGTGCCAGCAGTTTTTTACCGGCTTATCGGATTGATACGCAGTATTTT. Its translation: CASSFLPAYRIDTQYF.

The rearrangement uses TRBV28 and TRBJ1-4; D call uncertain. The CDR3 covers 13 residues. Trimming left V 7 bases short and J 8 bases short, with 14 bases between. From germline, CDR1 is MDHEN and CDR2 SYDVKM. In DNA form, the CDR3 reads TGTGCCAGCAAAGATAGGCGATCCGAAAAACTGTTTTTT. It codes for CASKDRRSEKLFF.

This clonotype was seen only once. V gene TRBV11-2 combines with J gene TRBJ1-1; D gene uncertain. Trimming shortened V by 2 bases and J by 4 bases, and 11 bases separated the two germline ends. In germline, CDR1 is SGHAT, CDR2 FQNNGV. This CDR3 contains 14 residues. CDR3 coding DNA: TGTGCCAGCAGCTTAAATCAGGCTGCCACTGAAGCTTTCTTT. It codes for CASSLNQAATEAFF.

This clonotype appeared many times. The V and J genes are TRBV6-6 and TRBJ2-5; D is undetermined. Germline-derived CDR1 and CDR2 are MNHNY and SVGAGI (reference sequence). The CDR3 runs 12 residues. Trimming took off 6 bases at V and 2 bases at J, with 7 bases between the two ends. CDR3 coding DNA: TGTGCCAGCAGCTTTGGGCAAGAGACCCAGTACTTC. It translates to CASSFGQETQYF.

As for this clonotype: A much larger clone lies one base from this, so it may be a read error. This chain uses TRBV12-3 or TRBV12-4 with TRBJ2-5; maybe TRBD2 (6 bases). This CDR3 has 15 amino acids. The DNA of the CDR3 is TGTGCCAGCAGCCCCGGGAGCACTTACCAAGAGACCCTGTACTTC. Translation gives CASSPGSTYQETLYF.

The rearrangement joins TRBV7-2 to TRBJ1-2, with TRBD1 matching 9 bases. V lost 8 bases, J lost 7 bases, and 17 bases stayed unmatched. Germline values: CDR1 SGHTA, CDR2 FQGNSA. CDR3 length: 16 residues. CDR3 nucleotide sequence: TGTGCCAGCTCAGCCGAAAATCCGGGACAGGGTGGTGGCTACACCTTC. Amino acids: CASSAENPGQGGGYTF.

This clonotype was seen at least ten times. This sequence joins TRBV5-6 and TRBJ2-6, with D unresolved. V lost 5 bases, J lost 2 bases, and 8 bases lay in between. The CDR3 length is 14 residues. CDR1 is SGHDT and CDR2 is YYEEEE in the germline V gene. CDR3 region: CASSLLPGANVLTF. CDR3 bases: TGTGCCAGCAGTCTCCTCCCTGGGGCCAACGTCCTGACTTTC.

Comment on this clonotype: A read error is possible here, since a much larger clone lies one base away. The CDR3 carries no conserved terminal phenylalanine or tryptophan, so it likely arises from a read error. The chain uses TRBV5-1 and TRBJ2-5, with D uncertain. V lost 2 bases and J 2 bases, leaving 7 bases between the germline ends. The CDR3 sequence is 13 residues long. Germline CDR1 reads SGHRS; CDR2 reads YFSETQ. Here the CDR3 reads CASSFGPQETQYL. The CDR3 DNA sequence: TGCGCCAGCAGCTTCGGGCCTCAAGAGACCCAGTACCTC.

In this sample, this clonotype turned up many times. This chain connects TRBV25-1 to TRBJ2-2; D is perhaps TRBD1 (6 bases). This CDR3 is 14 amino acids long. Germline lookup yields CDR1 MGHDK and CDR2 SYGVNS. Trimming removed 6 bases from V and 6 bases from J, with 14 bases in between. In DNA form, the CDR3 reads TGTGCCAGCAGGAGACAGGATATTCCCGGGGAGCTGTTTTTT. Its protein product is CASRRQDIPGELFF. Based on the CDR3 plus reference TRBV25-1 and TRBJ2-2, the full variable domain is EADIYQTPRYLVIGTGKKITLECSQTMGHDKMYWYQQDPGMELHLIHYSYGVNSTEKGDLSSESTVSRIRTEHFPLTLESARPSHTSQYLCASRRQDIPGELFFGEGSRLTVL.

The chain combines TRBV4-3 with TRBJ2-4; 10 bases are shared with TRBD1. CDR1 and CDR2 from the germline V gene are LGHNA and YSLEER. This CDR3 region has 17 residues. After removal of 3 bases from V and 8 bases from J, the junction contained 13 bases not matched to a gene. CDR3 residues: CASSQAGTGVLTDIQYF. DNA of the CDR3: TGCGCCAGCAGCCAGGCCGGGACAGGGGTTCTTACGGACATTCAGTACTTC.